This T cell receptor beta chain originates from a study of shared clonotypes between healthy human individuals. Whole-study findings and limits: Between several donors, naive CD4 clonotypes were shared at a level of roughly 5.5%.

Clones were read by immunoSEQ multiplex PCR, and TCRdb kept only the in-frame ones, dropping some. The sample has about 2.4 million clones, more than 85% seen once. This clone is a singleton in its sample. Its antigen is undetermined. V lost 4 bases, J lost 8 bases, and 11 bases lay in between. The V gene's germline CDR1 is SQVTM and CDR2 ANQGSEA. The CDR3 has 11 amino acids. The chain has TRBV29-1 and TRBJ1-2, with D possibly TRBD1 on 6 matching bases. Sequencing used naive CD4+ T cells from PBMCs. The subset here: CD45RA+ positively selected. This TCR was recovered from a man younger than 35 in good health. Some clones in this sample may be carry-over from other donors' samples. This CDR3 reads CSVGQVEGYTF. The CDR3 DNA reads as TGCAGCGTTGGACAGGTCGAGGGCTACACCTTC.